The next 11 T cell receptor beta chains were all read from a single sample in a study of human T cells and chemical hapten exposure. Time point here: patch test 2, 6 weeks after DPC sensitization. Treatment indicated: therapeutic diphenylcyclopropenone sensitization with weekly scalp DPC. In TCRdb, the RACE reads were re-called with MiXCR into one record per CDR3 protein. The profile shows roughly 54,000 distinct CDR3 sequences, less than 10% of them singletons. The source was whole blood, collected in connection with sensitization to the hapten diphenylcyclopropenone (DPC). All receptors come from a woman aged 45 to 65 with alopecia areata. Some clones in this sample may be carry-over from other donors' samples.

The rearrangement uses TRBV6-2 or TRBV6-3 and TRBJ1-5; no clear D. Per the germline V gene, CDR1 is MNHEY and CDR2 is SVGEGT. CDR3 length: 14 amino acids. V was pared by 0 bases and J by 4 bases, with 7 bases between. CDR3 amino acids: CASSYSQGNQPQHF. The CDR3 nucleotides are TGTGCCAGCAGTTACTCGCAAGGGAATCAGCCCCAGCATTTT.

This clonotype was seen at least ten times. V gene TRBV3-1 combines with J gene TRBJ1-1, with 10 bases identical to TRBD1. There are 15 residues in the CDR3. Germline trimming cut 1 base from V and 3 bases from J; bases unmatched to any gene: 2. Germline-derived CDR1 and CDR2 are LGHDT and YNNKEL (reference sequence). The CDR3 DNA reads as TGTGCCAGCAGCCAAGGTGGGACAGGGGACACTGAAGCTTTCTTT. Translating gives CASSQGGTGDTEAFF.

This clonotype has at least ten counts. This sequence joins TRBV28 and TRBJ2-2; 14 bases fit TRBD2. The trim removed 5 bases at V and 8 bases at J, leaving 16 bases unmatched. There are 19 residues in the CDR3. Germline V gives CDR1 MDHEN, CDR2 SYDVKM. CDR3 protein: CASSDLGTSGRSLRGELFF. CDR3 sequence (DNA): TGTGCCAGCAGTGACCTTGGGACTAGCGGGAGATCTTTGAGGGGGGAGCTGTTTTTT.

The CDR3 bases are TGTGCCAGCGGTCCCCTAGGGACAGGGGGCTTGTATGAGCAGTTCTTC. It translates to CASGPLGTGGLYEQFF. This chain links TRBV5-6 with TRBJ2-1, with 12 nucleotides matching TRBD1. V lost 7 bases and J lost 8; bases outside the gene matches: 13. Per the germline V gene, CDR1 is SGHDT and CDR2 is YYEEEE. There are 16 residues in the CDR3.

This clonotype has only a few counts. The chain has TRBV27 and TRBJ1-1; D possibly corresponds to TRBD1 (5 bases). The length of the CDR3 is 13 residues. Germline V gene lookup returns CDR1 MNHEY and CDR2 SMNVEV (reference sequence). The V end lost 6 bases, the J end lost 8 bases, and 16 bases lay between the germline ends. The CDR3, as DNA: TGTGCCAGCAGAGGGGACGATGGATGGGAAGCTTTCTTT. This encodes CASRGDDGWEAFF.

The chain carries TRBV5-1 and TRBJ2-5; no reliable D call. The CDR3 sequence is 14 residues long. Germline V CDR1 and CDR2: SGHRS, YFSETQ. V was clipped by 2 bases and J by 3 bases, with 11 bases between them. The CDR3: CASSFGVYEETQYF. CDR3 coding DNA: TGCGCCAGCAGCTTTGGGGTGTACGAAGAGACCCAGTACTTC. Supplemented by reference TRBV5-1 and TRBJ2-5, the full variable domain reads KAGVTQTPRYLIKTRGQQVTLSCSPISGHRSVSWYQQTPGQGLQFLFEYFSETQRNKGNFPGRFSGRQFSNSRSEMNVSTLELGDSALYLCASSFGVYEETQYFGPGTRLLVL.

The chain is built from TRBV4-3 and TRBJ1-1, with a possible D match to TRBD1 (6 bases). The CDR3 runs 13 residues. Trimming removed 3 bases from V and 5 bases from J, with 10 bases in between. Germline loops: CDR1 LGHNA, CDR2 YSLEER. DNA for the CDR3: TGCGCCAGCAGCCAGGCAGGGGATACTGAAGCTTTCTTT. It specifies CASSQAGDTEAFF.

The chain combines TRBV5-1 with TRBJ2-3, with D tentatively TRBD1 (5 bases). CDR1 and CDR2 (germline): SGHRS, YFSETQ. This CDR3 is built from 15 residues. Deletions cut 4 bases from V and 2 bases from J, with 14 bases between. CDR3 DNA: TGCGCCAGCAGCACAGACAGCGATCTCACAGATACGCAGTATTTT. Residues: CASSTDSDLTDTQYF.

This clonotype has a handful of counts. The gene calls are TRBV12-5 and TRBJ2-1; D is unresolved. Trimming cost V 0 bases and J 5 bases, with 20 bases left between them. This CDR3 has 18 amino acids. Germline V gives CDR1 LGHNT, CDR2 FRNRAP. The DNA of the CDR3 is TGTGCTAGTGGTTTGGTACCCCAAAATACTCTAGAGCACAATGAGCAGTTCTTC. Its translation: CASGLVPQNTLEHNEQFF. The full variable domain, rest sourced from reference TRBV12-5 and TRBJ2-1, is DARVTQTPRHKVTEMGQEVTMRCQPILGHNTVFWYRQTMMQGLELLAYFRNRAPLDDSGMPKDRFSAEMPDATLATLKIQPSEPRDSAVYFCASGLVPQNTLEHNEQFFGPGTRLTVL.

This clonotype occurred many times. The chain is built from TRBV15 and TRBJ1-1; a possible D gene is TRBD1 (5 bases). The CDR3 is 16 amino acids. CDR1 LNHNV and CDR2 YYDKDF come from the germline V gene (reference sequence). The V end lost 0 bases, the J end lost 3 bases, and 14 bases lay between the germline ends. The CDR3: CATSRDWGGYYTEAFF. DNA of the CDR3: TGTGCCACCAGCAGAGATTGGGGGGGATATTACACTGAAGCTTTCTTT.

This clonotype has ten or more counts. This chain links TRBV21-1 with TRBJ2-4; the table's D call, TRBD1, was not checked against the DNA. TRBV21-1 is described as a pseudogene. This CDR3 has 15 amino acids. The CDR3 loop is CASRPVGRAKNIQYF. Written as DNA, the CDR3 is TGTGCCAGCCGCCCGGTGGGAAGAGCCAAAAACATTCAGTACTTC.